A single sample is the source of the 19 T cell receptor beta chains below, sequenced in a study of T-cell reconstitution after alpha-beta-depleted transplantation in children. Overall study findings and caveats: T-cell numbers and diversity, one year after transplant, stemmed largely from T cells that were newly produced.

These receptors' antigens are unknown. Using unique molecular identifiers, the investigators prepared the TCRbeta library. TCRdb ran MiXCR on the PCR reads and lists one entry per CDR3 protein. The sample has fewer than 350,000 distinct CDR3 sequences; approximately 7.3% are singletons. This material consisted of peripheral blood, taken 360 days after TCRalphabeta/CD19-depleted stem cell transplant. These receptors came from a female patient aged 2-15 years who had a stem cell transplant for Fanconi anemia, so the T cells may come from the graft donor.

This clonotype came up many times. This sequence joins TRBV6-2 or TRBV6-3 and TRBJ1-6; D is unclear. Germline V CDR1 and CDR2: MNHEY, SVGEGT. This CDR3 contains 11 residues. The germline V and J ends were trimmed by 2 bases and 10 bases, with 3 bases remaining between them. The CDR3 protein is CASSYGSPLHF. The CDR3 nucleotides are TGTGCCAGCAGTTACGGATCACCCCTCCACTTT.

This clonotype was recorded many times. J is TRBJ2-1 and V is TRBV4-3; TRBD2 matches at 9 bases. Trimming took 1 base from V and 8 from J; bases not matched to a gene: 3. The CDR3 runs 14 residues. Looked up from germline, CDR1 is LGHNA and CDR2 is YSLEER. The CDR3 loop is CASSQGGGAHEQFF. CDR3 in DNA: TGCGCCAGCAGCCAAGGCGGGGGGGCACATGAGCAGTTCTTC.

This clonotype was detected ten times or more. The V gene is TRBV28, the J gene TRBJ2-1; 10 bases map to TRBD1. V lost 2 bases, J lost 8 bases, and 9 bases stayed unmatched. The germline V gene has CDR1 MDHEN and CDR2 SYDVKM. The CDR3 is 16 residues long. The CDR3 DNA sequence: TGTGCCAGCAGTTTAAGCGTTGGGACAGGGGAGGATGAGCAGTTCTTC. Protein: CASSLSVGTGEDEQFF.

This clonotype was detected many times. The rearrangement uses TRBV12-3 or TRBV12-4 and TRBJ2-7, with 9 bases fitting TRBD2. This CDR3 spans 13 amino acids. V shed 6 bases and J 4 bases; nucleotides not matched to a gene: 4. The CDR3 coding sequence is TGTGCCAGCAGAAACAGCGGGAGGTACGAGCAGTACTTC. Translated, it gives CASRNSGRYEQYF.

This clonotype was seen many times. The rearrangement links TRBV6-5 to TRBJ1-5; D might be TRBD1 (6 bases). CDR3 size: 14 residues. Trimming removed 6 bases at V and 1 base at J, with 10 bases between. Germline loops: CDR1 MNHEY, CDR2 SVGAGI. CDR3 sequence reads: CASSRDISNQPQHF. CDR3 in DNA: TGTGCCAGCAGCCGGGACATCAGCAATCAGCCCCAGCATTTT.

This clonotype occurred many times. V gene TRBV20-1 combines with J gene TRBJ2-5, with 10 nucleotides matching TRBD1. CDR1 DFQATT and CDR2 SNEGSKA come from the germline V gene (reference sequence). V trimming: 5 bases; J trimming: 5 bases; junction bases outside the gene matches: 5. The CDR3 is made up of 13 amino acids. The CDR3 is CSALTGGFETQYF. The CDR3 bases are TGCAGTGCTCTGACAGGGGGCTTTGAGACCCAGTACTTC.

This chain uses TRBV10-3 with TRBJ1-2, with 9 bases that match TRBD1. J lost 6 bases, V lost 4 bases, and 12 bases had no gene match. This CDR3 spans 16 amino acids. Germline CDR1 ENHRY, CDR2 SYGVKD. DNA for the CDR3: TGTGCCATCAGTGTGGACAGGGGCCTTGGCTGGGATGGCTACACCTTC. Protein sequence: CAISVDRGLGWDGYTF.

The chain's CDR3 is CASSQEGGQINEKLFF. CDR3 bases: TGCGCCAGCAGCCAAGAAGGGGGACAGATTAATGAAAAACTGTTTTTT. This chain uses TRBV4-3 with TRBJ1-4, with 7 nucleotides matching TRBD1. The J segment lost 4 bases and the V segment lost 0 bases, leaving 5 bases of the junction unmatched. In germline, CDR1 is LGHNA, CDR2 YSLEER. This CDR3 has 16 amino acids.

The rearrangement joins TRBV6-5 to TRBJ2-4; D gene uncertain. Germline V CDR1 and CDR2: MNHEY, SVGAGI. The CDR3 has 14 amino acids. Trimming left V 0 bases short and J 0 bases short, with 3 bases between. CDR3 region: CASSYSRAKNIQYF. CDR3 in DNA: TGTGCCAGCAGTTACTCGCGAGCCAAAAACATTCAGTACTTC.

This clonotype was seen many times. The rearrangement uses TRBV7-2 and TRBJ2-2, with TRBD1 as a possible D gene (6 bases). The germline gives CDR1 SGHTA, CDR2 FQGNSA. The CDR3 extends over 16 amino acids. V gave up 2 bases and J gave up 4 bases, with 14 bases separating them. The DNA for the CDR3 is TGTGCCAGCAGCTTAACTATTGGGGGCGGCACCGGGGAGCTGTTTTTT. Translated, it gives CASSLTIGGGTGELFF.

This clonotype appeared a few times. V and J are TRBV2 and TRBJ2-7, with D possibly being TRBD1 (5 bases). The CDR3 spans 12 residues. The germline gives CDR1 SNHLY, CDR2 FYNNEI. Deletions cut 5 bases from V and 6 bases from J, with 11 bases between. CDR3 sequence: CASSIDRREQYF. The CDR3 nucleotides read TGTGCCAGCAGTATAGACAGACGCGAGCAGTACTTC. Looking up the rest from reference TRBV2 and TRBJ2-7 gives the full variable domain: EPEVTQTPSHQVTQMGQEVILRCVPISNHLYFYWYRQILGQKVEFLVSFYNNEISEKSEIFDDQFSVERPDGSNFTLKIRSTKLEDSAMYFCASSIDRREQYFGPGTRLTVT.

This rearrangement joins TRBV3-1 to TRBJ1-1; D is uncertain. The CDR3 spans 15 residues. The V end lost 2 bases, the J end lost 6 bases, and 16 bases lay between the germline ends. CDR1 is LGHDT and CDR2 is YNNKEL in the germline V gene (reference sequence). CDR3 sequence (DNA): TGTGCCAGCAGCCAACTAGCGACCTCGGCAGCTGAAGCTTTCTTT. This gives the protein CASSQLATSAAEAFF.

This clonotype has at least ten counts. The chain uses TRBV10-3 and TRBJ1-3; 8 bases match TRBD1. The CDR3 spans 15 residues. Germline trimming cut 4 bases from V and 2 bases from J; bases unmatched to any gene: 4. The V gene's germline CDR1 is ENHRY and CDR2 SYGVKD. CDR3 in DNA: TGTGCCATCAGTGTTCAGGGGGCGCCTGGAAACACCATATATTTT. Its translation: CAISVQGAPGNTIYF.

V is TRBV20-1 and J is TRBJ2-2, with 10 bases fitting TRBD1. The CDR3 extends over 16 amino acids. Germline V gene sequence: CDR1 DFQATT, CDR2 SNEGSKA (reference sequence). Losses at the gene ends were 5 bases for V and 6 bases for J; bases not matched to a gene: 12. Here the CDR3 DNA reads TGCAGTGCTTATGGGATCGGGGACAGGGGCCCCGGGGAGCTGTTTTTT. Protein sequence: CSAYGIGDRGPGELFF.

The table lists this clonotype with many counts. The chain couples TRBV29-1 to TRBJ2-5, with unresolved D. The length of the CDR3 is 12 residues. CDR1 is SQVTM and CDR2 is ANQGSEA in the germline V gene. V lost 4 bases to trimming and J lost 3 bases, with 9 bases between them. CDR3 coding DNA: TGCAGCGTTGCGGCAGTTGAAGAGACCCAGTACTTC. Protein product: CSVAAVEETQYF.

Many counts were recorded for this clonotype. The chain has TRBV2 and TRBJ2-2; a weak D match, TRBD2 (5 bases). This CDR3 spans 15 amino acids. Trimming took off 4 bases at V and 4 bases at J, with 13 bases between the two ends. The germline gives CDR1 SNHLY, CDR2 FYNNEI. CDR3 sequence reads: CASSVTAAGTGELFF. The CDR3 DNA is TGTGCCAGCAGTGTAACAGCGGCGGGCACCGGGGAGCTGTTTTTT.

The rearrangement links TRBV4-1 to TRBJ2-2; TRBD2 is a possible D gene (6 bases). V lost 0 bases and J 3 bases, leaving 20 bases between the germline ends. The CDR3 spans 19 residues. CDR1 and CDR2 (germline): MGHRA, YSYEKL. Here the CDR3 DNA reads TGCGCCAGCAGCCAAGATTACGGCGACCTAGGGAGGCACACCGGGGAGCTGTTTTTT. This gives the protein CASSQDYGDLGRHTGELFF.

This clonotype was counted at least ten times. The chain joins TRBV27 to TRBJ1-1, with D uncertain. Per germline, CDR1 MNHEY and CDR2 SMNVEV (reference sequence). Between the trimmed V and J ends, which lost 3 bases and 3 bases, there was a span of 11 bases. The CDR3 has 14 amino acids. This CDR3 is CASSFSPSYTEAFF. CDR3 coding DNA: TGTGCCAGCAGTTTCTCGCCCTCGTACACTGAAGCTTTCTTT.

The CDR3 here is CASSQDRLAGGERETQYF. The CDR3 bases are TGTGCCAGCAGCCAAGATAGACTAGCGGGAGGGGAGAGGGAGACCCAGTACTTC. J is TRBJ2-5 and V is TRBV4-2, with 14 bases fitting TRBD2. Looked up from germline, CDR1 is LGHNA and CDR2 is YNFKEQ. CDR3 length: 18 amino acids. With V trimmed by 0 bases and J by 5 bases, 8 bases remained unmatched.